This TCR beta chain was obtained from a study of regulatory T cells in long-lasting Graves disease. The CDR3 covers 13 residues. Germline CDR1 and CDR2: MNHEY and SVGEGT. V dropped 5 bases and J dropped 7 bases, with 15 bases sitting between them. Study-level findings and limits: Limited sample numbers may have lowered accuracy.

Time point of the sample: newly diagnosed GD, antithyroid drugs for less than 3 months. PBMCs were the source of the RNA used for TCR sequencing. This clonotype was seen repeatedly, ten times or more. Antigen unknown. CDR3 regions were amplified by Arm-PCR using iRepertoire HTBI primers to build TCR beta libraries. TCRdb reprocessed the multiplex PCR reads with MiXCR, giving one entry per CDR3 protein. The sample includes 580,000 or so distinct CDR3 sequences, more than 15% of them seen just once. The same sample was also studied in work on T cells in Graves' hyperthyroidism and ophthalmopathy. Turning to that study: Most thyroid clonotypes expanded above 0.001 appeared in blood too.

This TCR derives from a young man with Graves disease. This sample comprised peripheral blood mononuclear cells (PBMCs), obtained at new diagnosis, from a patient treated with antithyroid drugs. This rearrangement joins TRBV6-2 or TRBV6-3 to TRBJ2-7, with a tentative D call TRBD2 (6 bases). CDR3 bases: TGTGCCAGCAGTGAAGCGGGCGTCCGGGAGCAGTACTTC. The encoded protein is CASSEAGVREQYF.